The 27 T cell receptor beta chains below all came from one sample that was sequenced in a study of STAT5B mutations in CD4+ large granular lymphocyte leukemia. Assay used: immunoSEQ multiplex PCR; TCRdb lists only in-frame clones, some missing. Of some 40,000 clones in the sample, approximately 86% are singletons; the top ten hold 2.5% to 3%. The sequenced sample consisted of CD4+ T cells from blood buffy coats. The source is a human donor in good health.

This chain connects TRBV15 to TRBJ2-5; 8 bases match TRBD2. Trimming cost V 1 base and J 5 bases; bases outside gene matches: 15. The germline V gene has CDR1 LNHNV and CDR2 YYDKDF (reference sequence). The CDR3 is 18 residues long. The CDR3 sequence is CATSRGITSGSLDETQYF. The DNA for the CDR3 is TGTGCCACCAGCAGAGGAATTACTAGCGGTAGCCTCGACGAGACCCAGTACTTC.

The genes are TRBV28 and TRBJ1-2; 7 bases map to TRBD1. J lost 4 bases, V lost 6 bases, and 17 bases had no gene match. The germline gives CDR1 MDHEN, CDR2 SYDVKM. CDR3 length: 17 residues. DNA of the CDR3: TGTGCCAGCAGGAGCCCTCCGGGACAATCAGGGGGCTATGGCTACACCTTC. Its translation is CASRSPPGQSGGYGYTF.

J is TRBJ2-3 and V is TRBV30; a weak D match, TRBD2 (6 bases). The CDR3 runs 13 residues. Germline V gene data show CDR1 as GTSNPN and CDR2 as SVGIG (reference sequence). V was clipped by 3 bases and J by 0 bases, with 7 bases between them. The CDR3 region is CAWSSGSTDTQYF. CDR3 bases: TGTGCCTGGAGCAGCGGGAGCACAGATACGCAGTATTTT.

This chain links TRBV14 with TRBJ1-1; 7 nucleotides align to TRBD1. The CDR3 runs to 16 residues. CDR1 SGHDN and CDR2 FVKESK come from the germline V gene. V lost 3 bases and J lost 2; bases outside the gene matches: 9. CDR3 sequence: CASSHTTGRPNTEAFF. The DNA for the CDR3 is TGTGCCAGCAGCCACACGACAGGGCGCCCAAACACTGAAGCTTTCTTT.

The chain employs TRBV30 and TRBJ1-5; D might be TRBD1 (5 bases). V lost 0 bases to trimming and J lost 1 base, with 16 bases between them. The CDR3 is 17 residues long. CDR1 is GTSNPN, CDR2 SVGIG, per germline (reference sequence). The CDR3 protein is CAWSVKKGTVSNQPQHF. CDR3 nucleotides: TGTGCCTGGAGTGTAAAAAAAGGGACTGTCAGCAATCAGCCCCAGCATTTT.

The chain has TRBV6-1 and TRBJ2-7; D remains unclear. Trimming pared 4 bases from V and 0 bases from J, leaving 10 bases between. The CDR3 loop spans 14 amino acids. Germline loops: CDR1 MNHNS, CDR2 SASEGT. The CDR3: CASSAPVHSYEQYF. In DNA, the CDR3 is TGTGCCAGCAGTGCTCCAGTACACTCCTACGAGCAGTACTTC.

The gene calls are TRBV11-2 and TRBJ2-1; unclear D gene. Germline CDR1 is SGHAT and CDR2 is FQNNGV. The CDR3 totals 13 residues. V was shortened by 1 base and J by 5 bases, with 6 bases between the two germline ends. The CDR3 region is CASSLARNNEQFF. As DNA, the CDR3 is TGTGCCAGCAGCTTAGCCAGAAACAATGAGCAGTTCTTC.

This clone was detected only a few times. The CDR3 DNA reads TGTGCCAGCAGCTCGGGGGCTGAAGCTTTCTTT. Encoded protein: CASSSGAEAFF. The chain combines TRBV7-8 with TRBJ1-1; maybe TRBD1 (5 bases). CDR3 length: 11 amino acids. In germline, CDR1 is SGHVS, CDR2 FQNEAQ. V was pared by 4 bases and J by 6 bases, with 6 bases between.

The J gene is TRBJ2-1, the V gene TRBV7-3; 8 nucleotides line up with TRBD2. CDR1 is SGHTA, CDR2 FQGTGA, per germline. CDR3 length: 15 residues. With 2 bases clipped from V and 7 bases from J, the junction kept 7 bases outside the gene matches. CDR3 nucleotide sequence: TGTGCCAGCAGCTTATCTGCGGGAGGAATGAATGAGCAGTTCTTC. This codes for CASSLSAGGMNEQFF.

The rearrangement uses TRBV13 and TRBJ1-3; maybe TRBD1 (5 bases). Germline CDR1 reads PRHDT; CDR2 reads FYEKMQ (reference sequence). Between the trimmed V and J ends, which lost 1 base and 8 bases, there was a span of 12 bases. The CDR3 totals 14 residues. The DNA for the CDR3 is TGTGCCAGCAGCTTAGTGGGGCCGGTGGACACCATATATTTT. It translates to CASSLVGPVDTIYF.

The genes are TRBV27 and TRBJ1-4; perhaps TRBD1 as D (5 bases). Trimming pared 8 bases from V and 3 bases from J, leaving 13 bases between. The CDR3 runs to 14 residues. Germline CDR1 MNHEY, CDR2 SMNVEV (reference sequence). CDR3 amino acids: CASRGTGSNEKLFF. CDR3 DNA: TGTGCCAGCCGTGGAACAGGCTCTAATGAAAAACTGTTTTTT.

The chain uses TRBV7-2 and TRBJ2-5; TRBD2 agrees at 10 bases. This CDR3 has 14 amino acids. V dropped 5 bases and J dropped 3; count of bases not matched to a gene: 3. Per germline, CDR1 SGHTA and CDR2 FQGNSA. CDR3 sequence (DNA): TGTGCCAGCAGCCGGACTAGCGGAAAAGAGACCCAGTACTTC. This codes for CASSRTSGKETQYF.

This chain links TRBV11-2 with TRBJ2-5; TRBD1 agrees at 11 bases. In germline, CDR1 is SGHAT, CDR2 FQNNGV. V was pared by 8 bases and J by 5 bases, with 4 bases of the junction left unmatched. The CDR3 sequence is 13 residues long. In DNA, the CDR3 is TGTGCCAGCGCCTGGGACAGGGGGGAGACCCAGTACTTC. It is translated as CASAWDRGETQYF.

The chain employs TRBV9 and TRBJ1-1; 8 bases match TRBD1. V shed 4 bases and J 2 bases; nucleotides not matched to a gene: 7. There are 15 residues in the CDR3. Germline CDR1 is SGDLS and CDR2 is YYNGEE. The CDR3 DNA follows: TGTGCCAGCAGCTTACTACAGGGGGGCAACACTGAAGCTTTCTTT. The encoded protein is CASSLLQGGNTEAFF.

This chain links TRBV5-5 with TRBJ2-7; 10 bases are shared with TRBD1. Trimming cost V 2 bases and J 2 bases; bases outside gene matches: 10. The CDR3 has 17 residues. Per the germline V gene, CDR1 is SGHKS and CDR2 is YYEKEE (reference sequence). The CDR3 region has the DNA TGTGCCAGCAGCTTACGGGAAACGGGACAGGGGACCTACGAGCAGTACTTC. This translates into CASSLRETGQGTYEQYF.

The rearrangement uses TRBV7-9 and TRBJ1-1; D not certain. Germline V gene lookup returns CDR1 SEHNR and CDR2 FQNEAQ (reference sequence). This CDR3 is 13 amino acids long. V was pared by 0 bases and J by 0 bases, with 2 bases between. The CDR3 spells CASSLAMNTEAFF. The CDR3 coding sequence is TGTGCCAGCAGCTTAGCGATGAACACTGAAGCTTTCTTT. Complete variable domain (other parts from reference TRBV7-9 and TRBJ1-1): DTGVSQNPRHKITKRGQNVTFRCDPISEHNRLYWYRQTLGQGPEFLTYFQNEAQLEKSRLLSDRFSAERPKGSFSTLEIQRTEQGDSAMYLCASSLAMNTEAFFGQGTRLTVV.

The chain has TRBV7-6 and TRBJ2-3; the match to TRBD2 covers 13 bases. J gave up 3 bases and V 5 bases, and 8 bases lay outside the gene matches. The CDR3 covers 17 residues. Germline V gives CDR1 SGHVS, CDR2 FNYEAQ. CDR3 amino acids: CASSPRTSGRGTDTQYF. In DNA, the CDR3 is TGTGCCAGCAGCCCGCGGACTAGCGGGAGAGGAACAGATACGCAGTATTTT. Full variable domain (rest looked up from reference TRBV7-6 and TRBJ2-3): GAGVSQSPRYKVTKRGQDVALRCDPISGHVSLYWYRQALGQGPEFLTYFNYEAQQDKSGLPNDRFSAERPEGSISTLTIQRTEQRDSAMYRCASSPRTSGRGTDTQYFGPGTRLTVL.

The V and J genes are TRBV4-3 and TRBJ2-1, with 15 bases that match TRBD2. The CDR3 runs to 21 residues. J was trimmed by 4 bases and V by 1 base; bases with no gene match: 14. CDR1 is LGHNA and CDR2 is YSLEER in the germline V gene. DNA of the CDR3: TGCGCCAGCAGCCAAGTTGGGGGGAGGACTAGCGGGAGGGCCCCGTACAATGAGCAGTTCTTC. The encoded protein is CASSQVGGRTSGRAPYNEQFF.

This clone has just a few counts. This sequence joins TRBV30 and TRBJ1-1; D gene unclear. The CDR3 has 14 residues. The V and J ends lost 3 bases and 4 bases respectively, with 15 bases between them. Germline V CDR1 and CDR2: GTSNPN, SVGIG (reference sequence). CDR3 in amino acids: CAWSRGSGSTEAFF. CDR3 in DNA: TGTGCCTGGAGCCGGGGTTCAGGTAGCACTGAAGCTTTCTTT.

This clone was detected a few times. This chain joins TRBV5-1 and TRBJ2-2, with 9 bases fitting TRBD2. Germline CDR1 is SGHRS and CDR2 is YFSETQ. Losses at the gene ends were 3 bases for V and 4 bases for J; bases not matched to a gene: 7. CDR3 length: 16 amino acids. CDR3 protein: CASSSSSGTFTGELFF. The CDR3 nucleotides read TGCGCCAGCAGCTCCTCTAGCGGGACGTTCACCGGGGAGCTGTTTTTT.

The chain is built from TRBV14 and TRBJ2-1; 10 bases map to TRBD2. Trimming removed 5 bases from V and 6 bases from J; junction bases left unmatched: 7. Germline lookup yields CDR1 SGHDN and CDR2 FVKESK. This CDR3 has 15 amino acids. The DNA for the CDR3 is TGTGCCAGCAGCAAGCTAGCGGGAGTTTCCAATGAGCAGTTCTTC. Its protein product is CASSKLAGVSNEQFF.

The chain has TRBV7-2 and TRBJ1-1; D gene uncertain. Trimming pared 7 bases from V and 11 bases from J, leaving 20 bases between. The CDR3 runs 13 residues. Germline lookup yields CDR1 SGHTA and CDR2 FQGNSA. Written as DNA, the CDR3 is TGTGCCAGCAACCGCCAGACGGCCGTGAACGCTTTCTTT. Its protein product is CASNRQTAVNAFF.

The V gene is TRBV12-5, the J gene TRBJ2-3; D is undetermined. The V end lost 0 bases, the J end lost 7 bases, and 11 bases lay between the germline ends. The CDR3 has 14 amino acids. The germline CDR1 and CDR2 sequences are LGHNT and FRNRAP. Here the CDR3 reads CASGLVRPSHTQYF. The CDR3 DNA sequence: TGTGCTAGTGGTTTGGTACGCCCCTCCCATACGCAGTATTTT.

The chain joins TRBV14 to TRBJ2-3; D might be TRBD2 (5 bases). From germline, CDR1 is SGHDN and CDR2 FVKESK. This CDR3 has 12 residues. Trimming cost V 4 bases and J 11 bases, with 13 bases left between them. The chain's CDR3 is CASSPFGEMQYF. For the CDR3, the DNA is TGTGCCAGCAGCCCCTTCGGGGAGATGCAGTATTTT.

V and J are TRBV29-1 and TRBJ2-5; D not resolved. The V end was cut by 7 bases, the J end by 7 bases, with 13 bases between. The CDR3 extends over 11 amino acids. CDR1 is SQVTM, CDR2 ANQGSEA, per germline. CDR3 loop: CSARHEATQYF. DNA for the CDR3: TGCAGCGCCCGACATGAGGCGACCCAGTACTTC.

The rearrangement joins TRBV27 to TRBJ1-5; D unclear. The germline V gene encodes CDR1 MNHEY and CDR2 SMNVEV (reference sequence). V gave up 0 bases and J gave up 4 bases, with 7 bases separating them. The CDR3 contains 14 residues. CDR3 bases: TGTGCCAGCAGTTTATCGTGGTCAAATCAGCCCCAGCATTTT. This codes for CASSLSWSNQPQHF.

This chain uses TRBV7-2 with TRBJ1-2; tentatively, D is TRBD1 (5 bases). The CDR3 length is 13 residues. V lost 4 bases to trimming and J lost 8 bases, with 14 bases between them. CDR1 and CDR2 from the germline V gene are SGHTA and FQGNSA. The CDR3 protein is CASSSQGVGGYTF. Written as DNA, the CDR3 is TGTGCCAGCAGCTCCCAGGGCGTCGGCGGCTACACCTTC.